These 28 T cell receptor beta chains were all obtained from the same sample, sequenced in a study of vaccination effects on CD4 cells after COVID-19. Libraries were prepared by immunoSEQ multiplex PCR; TCRdb keeps only in-frame clonotypes and omits some of them. The sample gives around 47,000 clones, roughly four fifths of which show up once; approximately 28% is in the top ten. No antigen is known for these receptors. Antigen-specific CD4+ T cells were expanded (with viral peptide pools) by the ViraFEST assay ahead of sequencing. It was after 10 days of culture that CD4+ T cells were isolated. Confirmation by PCR established that the person had SARS-CoV-2 infection between March and December 2020. Sequenced here: CD4+ T cells from PBMCs cultured with a peptide pool, sampled before COVID-19 vaccination. Receptors originate from a human donor who had a prior SARS-CoV-2 infection.

This chain links TRBV5-8 with TRBJ1-2; D may be TRBD1 (5 bases). Trimming took off 4 bases at V and 9 bases at J, with 13 bases between the two ends. Per germline, CDR1 SGHTS and CDR2 YDEGEE. This CDR3 comprises 12 residues. CDR3 residues: CASSPGTGRYTF. CDR3 bases: TGTGCCAGCAGCCCAGGGACGGGGCGCTACACCTTC. The full variable domain, with the rest looked up from reference TRBV5-8 and TRBJ1-2, is EAGVTQSPTHLIKTRGQQATLRCSPISGHTSVYWYQQALGLGLQFLLWYDEGEERNRGNFPPRFSGRQFPNYSSELNVNALELEDSALYLCASSPGTGRYTFGSGTRLTVV.

This chain uses TRBV5-4 with TRBJ1-2, with D possibly TRBD1 on 5 matching bases. The ends were cut back, 0 bases at V and 3 bases at J, with 18 bases in the middle. The CDR3 runs to 17 residues. From germline, CDR1 is SGHNT and CDR2 YYREEE (reference sequence). CDR3 nucleotide sequence: TGTGCCAGCAGCTTGGACGTGACAGACTCCCTGGACTATGGCTACACCTTC. This codes for CASSLDVTDSLDYGYTF.

The chain combines TRBV5-1 with TRBJ2-2; D assignment may be TRBD1 or TRBD2 (5 bases each). Deletions cut 4 bases from V and 4 bases from J, with 17 bases between. Germline loops: CDR1 SGHRS, CDR2 YFSETQ. This CDR3 has 16 residues. CDR3 sequence reads: CASSPTSGTLTGELFF. The CDR3 coding sequence is TGCGCCAGCAGCCCGACGTCCGGGACGCTCACCGGGGAGCTGTTTTTT.

The chain couples TRBV28 to TRBJ1-2; no clear D. CDR3 length equals 13 residues. V dropped 6 bases and J dropped 3 bases, with 11 bases sitting between them. Germline V gives CDR1 MDHEN, CDR2 SYDVKM. Here the CDR3 DNA reads TGTGCCAGCAGCCCCCCTTCCTACTATGGCTACACCTTC. Its translation is CASSPPSYYGYTF.

This clone occurred a few times. The chain combines TRBV7-2 with TRBJ2-7; 11 bases agree with TRBD2. The CDR3 covers 14 residues. CDR1 and CDR2 from the germline V gene are SGHTA and FQGNSA. Unmatched junction bases numbered 2, after V lost 5 bases and J lost 2 bases. This CDR3 is CASSLSGGAYEQYF. The DNA for the CDR3 is TGTGCCAGCAGCCTTAGCGGGGGGGCCTACGAGCAGTACTTC.

In its sample, this clone was seen once. The rearrangement joins TRBV25-1 to TRBJ2-3; 9 bases align to TRBD1. The CDR3 sequence is 16 residues long. The ends lost 8 bases at V and 4 bases at J; junction bases unmatched: 13. Germline CDR1 and CDR2: MGHDK and SYGVNS. The CDR3 is CASAKNDRGVSDTQYF. DNA for the CDR3: TGTGCCAGCGCGAAAAATGACAGGGGGGTCTCAGATACGCAGTATTTT.

The chain couples TRBV18 to TRBJ1-2; 7 bases are shared with TRBD1. V lost 3 bases and J lost 5; bases outside the gene matches: 6. The V gene's germline CDR1 is KGHSH and CDR2 LQKENI. CDR3 length: 14 residues. The CDR3 nucleotides read TGTGCCAGCTCACCGGGGACAGCTACATATGGCTACACCTTC. Protein: CASSPGTATYGYTF.

The chain joins TRBV9 to TRBJ2-7; 9 bases are a match to TRBD1. The CDR3 totals 15 residues. Germline CDR1 SGDLS, CDR2 YYNGEE. Trimming at V came to 3 bases and at J to 4 bases, leaving 8 bases not matched to a gene. The CDR3 nucleotides are TGTGCCAGCAGCGCATCCGGGACAGGGATTTACGAGCAGTACTTC. Protein: CASSASGTGIYEQYF.

This clone was detected a few times. The rearrangement links TRBV19 to TRBJ2-2, with 13 bases aligning to TRBD2. The V and J ends lost 6 bases and 2 bases, in that order; junction bases with no gene match: 6. The CDR3 loop spans 17 amino acids. Looked up from germline, CDR1 is LNHDA and CDR2 is SQIVND (reference sequence). CDR3 sequence reads: CASRLGLAGPNTGELFF. CDR3 in DNA: TGTGCCAGTAGGCTGGGACTAGCGGGGCCAAACACCGGGGAGCTGTTTTTT.

This chain links TRBV5-6 with TRBJ2-7, with 7 bases that match TRBD2. The CDR3 loop spans 15 amino acids. CDR1 and CDR2 (germline): SGHDT, YYEEEE. Losses at the gene ends were 0 bases for V and 2 bases for J; bases not matched to a gene: 5. Here the CDR3 reads CASSLGRGSTYEQYF. The CDR3 coding sequence is TGTGCCAGCAGCTTGGGGCGCGGGAGCACCTACGAGCAGTACTTC.

The rearrangement joins TRBV6-5 to TRBJ2-3, with 8 positions matching TRBD2. Trimming cost V 5 bases and J 2 bases; bases outside gene matches: 6. CDR1 MNHEY and CDR2 SVGAGI come from the germline V gene. The CDR3 extends over 15 amino acids. CDR3 coding DNA: TGTGCCAGCAGTATTAGCGGGAACCCCACAGATACGCAGTATTTT. Protein sequence: CASSISGNPTDTQYF.

This clone was observed once. V usage is TRBV6-5 and J usage is TRBJ2-7; D possibly corresponds to TRBD1 (6 bases). CDR1 MNHEY and CDR2 SVGAGI come from the germline V gene. Trimming shortened V by 4 bases and J by 3 bases, and 10 bases separated the two germline ends. CDR3 size: 13 residues. CDR3 sequence reads: CASSSLDSYEQYF. The CDR3 region has the DNA TGTGCCAGCAGTTCCCTGGACAGCTACGAGCAGTACTTC.

This chain connects TRBV7-2 to TRBJ1-2, with 7 bases lining up with TRBD1. This CDR3 contains 15 residues. The germline V gene encodes CDR1 SGHTA and CDR2 FQGNSA. J lost 0 bases, V lost 0 bases, and 1 base had no gene match. Written as DNA, the CDR3 is TGTGCCAGCAGCTTAGCGAGGGGGCCTAACTATGGCTACACCTTC. It is translated as CASSLARGPNYGYTF.

The chain combines TRBV7-2 with TRBJ2-7; D is uncertain. This CDR3 comprises 15 residues. The germline CDR1 and CDR2 sequences are SGHTA and FQGNSA. Trimming shortened V by 5 bases and J by 3 bases, and 17 bases separated the two germline ends. The CDR3 DNA follows: TGTGCCAGCAGCCCCAGCCCCGGACGGCTCTACGAGCAGTACTTC. This codes for CASSPSPGRLYEQYF.

This rearrangement joins TRBV28 to TRBJ1-2; 8 positions agree with TRBD1. This CDR3 region has 18 residues. Per germline, CDR1 MDHEN and CDR2 SYDVKM. The V and J ends lost 0 bases and 2 bases, in that order; junction bases with no gene match: 11. The CDR3 DNA reads as TGTGCCAGCAGTTTATGGGAGGCAGGGGGCGGAGGAAACTATGGCTACACCTTC. Its translation: CASSLWEAGGGGNYGYTF.

The chain has TRBV7-8 and TRBJ2-3; D remains unclear. This CDR3 contains 13 residues. The germline V gene encodes CDR1 SGHVS and CDR2 FQNEAQ. The ends were cut back, 1 base at V and 6 bases at J, with 8 bases in the middle. CDR3 sequence: CASSLGLWDTQYF. DNA for the CDR3: TGTGCCAGCAGCTTAGGTCTATGGGATACGCAGTATTTT.

V gene TRBV6-2 or TRBV6-3 combines with J gene TRBJ2-6; 12 bases line up with TRBD1. Germline CDR1 is MNHEY and CDR2 is SVGEGT. The ends lost 2 bases at V and 2 bases at J; junction bases unmatched: 7. This CDR3 contains 19 residues. The CDR3: CASSYPAGTGGPGANVLTF. Written as DNA, the CDR3 is TGTGCCAGCAGTTACCCAGCAGGGACAGGGGGCCCTGGGGCCAACGTCCTGACTTTC.

V is TRBV7-9 and J is TRBJ1-1; TRBD1 is a possible D gene (5 bases). The CDR3 is made up of 14 amino acids. Germline V lookup: CDR1 SEHNR, CDR2 FQNEAQ (reference sequence). V gave up 7 bases and J gave up 0 bases, with 12 bases separating them. CDR3 residues: CASIQTAMNTEAFF. CDR3 DNA: TGTGCCAGCATCCAGACAGCAATGAACACTGAAGCTTTCTTT. Full variable domain (missing parts from reference TRBV7-9 and TRBJ1-1): DTGVSQNPRHKITKRGQNVTFRCDPISEHNRLYWYRQTLGQGPEFLTYFQNEAQLEKSRLLSDRFSAERPKGSFSTLEIQRTEQGDSAMYLCASIQTAMNTEAFFGQGTRLTVV.

V and J are TRBV4-2 and TRBJ2-1; possibly TRBD2 for D (7 bases). Deletions cut 0 bases from V and 9 bases from J, with 15 bases between. Germline V gene lookup returns CDR1 LGHNA and CDR2 YNFKEQ. The CDR3 has 15 residues. CDR3 region: CASSQEIGGGSEQFF. CDR3 bases: TGTGCCAGCAGCCAAGAAATCGGGGGCGGGAGTGAGCAGTTCTTC.

CDR3 coding DNA: TGTGCCAGCAGTTCCCCATTGACAGGGGGTGCGGCTTTCTTT. This encodes CASSSPLTGGAAFF. The V gene is TRBV6-5, the J gene TRBJ1-1; TRBD1 matches 9 bases. J gave up 11 bases and V 4 bases, and 11 bases lay outside the gene matches. CDR3 length: 14 residues. Germline assignment: CDR1 MNHEY and CDR2 SVGAGI.

V gene TRBV29-1 combines with J gene TRBJ2-1, with TRBD2 matching over 7 bases. J lost 8 bases, V lost 2 bases, and 9 bases had no gene match. The V gene's germline CDR1 is SQVTM and CDR2 ANQGSEA. CDR3 length: 14 amino acids. The CDR3 coding sequence is TGCAGCGTTGAACCCCTCGGGGGGAGTGATGAGCAGTTCTTC. As protein: CSVEPLGGSDEQFF.

The chain recombines TRBV9 with TRBJ1-1, with TRBD1 matching 7 bases. With 0 bases clipped from V and 4 bases from J, the junction kept 6 bases outside the gene matches. The germline gives CDR1 SGDLS, CDR2 YYNGEE. This CDR3 is built from 15 residues. CDR3 residues: CASSVGGQRGTEAFF. CDR3 sequence (DNA): TGTGCCAGCAGCGTAGGGGGACAGCGGGGCACTGAAGCTTTCTTT. The variable domain in full, completed from reference TRBV9 and TRBJ1-1, reads DSGVTQTPKHLITATGQRVTLRCSPRSGDLSVYWYQQSLDQGLQFLIQYYNGEERAKGNILERFSAQQFPDLHSELNLSSLELGDSALYFCASSVGGQRGTEAFFGQGTRLTVV.

This chain connects TRBV6-1 to TRBJ2-7; D might be TRBD1 (5 bases). CDR1 is MNHNS, CDR2 SASEGT, per germline. This CDR3 is built from 14 residues. The V end lost 1 base, the J end lost 5 bases, and 12 bases lay between the germline ends. CDR3 residues: CASSEVGQGNEQYF. DNA of the CDR3: TGTGCCAGCAGTGAAGTGGGCCAGGGTAACGAGCAGTACTTC.

The chain links TRBV6-2 or TRBV6-3 to TRBJ2-1, with 7 bases that match TRBD2. CDR1 is MNHEY and CDR2 is SVGEGT in the germline V gene. With 6 bases clipped from V and 10 bases from J, the junction kept 9 bases outside the gene matches. This CDR3 is 13 amino acids long. The CDR3 DNA is TGTGCCAGCAGCACCCAGATTAGCGGGGAGCAGTTCTTC. This gives the protein CASSTQISGEQFF.

V usage is TRBV7-6 and J usage is TRBJ2-2; D may be TRBD1 (6 bases). Germline CDR1 is SGHVS and CDR2 is FNYEAQ. Trimming took 0 bases from V and 4 from J, leaving 27 bases between them. This CDR3 has 21 residues. CDR3 residues: CASSLAPWPQGQTGSTGELFF. In nucleotides, the CDR3 is TGTGCCAGCAGCTTAGCCCCCTGGCCACAGGGCCAAACGGGTAGCACCGGGGAGCTGTTTTTT.

V usage is TRBV7-2 and J usage is TRBJ1-5; D remains unclear. Trimming removed 8 bases at V and 7 bases at J, with 15 bases between. From germline, CDR1 is SGHTA and CDR2 FQGNSA. CDR3 size: 13 residues. The CDR3 sequence: CASGLHLRQPQHF. CDR3 nucleotides: TGTGCCAGCGGGCTACATCTTAGGCAGCCCCAGCATTTT. Full variable domain (rest looked up from reference TRBV7-2 and TRBJ1-5): GAGVSQSPSNKVTEKGKDVELRCDPISGHTALYWYRQSLGQGLEFLIYFQGNSAPDKSGLPSDRFSAERTGGSVSTLTIQRTQQEDSAVYLCASGLHLRQPQHFGDGTRLSIL.

The rearrangement uses TRBV2 and TRBJ1-1; TRBD1 matches 8 bases. This CDR3 region has 16 residues. With V trimmed by 4 bases and J by 0 bases, 7 bases remained unmatched. The germline CDR1 and CDR2 sequences are SNHLY and FYNNEI. In DNA form, the CDR3 reads TGTGCCAGCAGTGCGGACAGGGCGGGGCTGAACACTGAAGCTTTCTTT. It codes for CASSADRAGLNTEAFF.

V and J are TRBV7-9 and TRBJ2-7; TRBD1 might be the D (5 bases). Per the germline V gene, CDR1 is SEHNR and CDR2 is FQNEAQ (reference sequence). This CDR3 region has 13 residues. The germline V and J ends were trimmed by 3 bases and 6 bases, with 12 bases remaining between them. The CDR3 loop reads CASSFTTQGEQYF. CDR3 bases: TGTGCCAGCAGCTTCACGACTCAGGGCGAGCAGTACTTC.